These 20 T cell receptor beta chains came from one sample sequenced in a study of blood T cell repertoires in COVID-19. Produced via immunoSEQ multiplex PCR; TCRdb's table is partial and in-frame only. The repertoire has 110,000 to 150,000 clones, 85% to 90% of them found once; the top ten carry about 8%. Sample: peripheral blood. These receptors originate from a woman aged 55-75 years with acute or convalescent COVID-19.

The rearrangement joins TRBV5-5 to TRBJ2-7; 9 nucleotides agree with TRBD1. Trimming at V came to 4 bases and at J to 2 bases, leaving 4 bases not matched to a gene. There are 14 residues in the CDR3. The germline V gene encodes CDR1 SGHKS and CDR2 YYEKEE (reference sequence). The CDR3 DNA follows: TGTGCCAGCAGCGCGGGGACAGGGCCCTACGAGCAGTACTTC. It translates to CASSAGTGPYEQYF.

This sequence joins TRBV4-1 and TRBJ2-5, with a weak D call TRBD2 (7 bases). The CDR3 consists of 15 residues. Per the germline V gene, CDR1 is MGHRA and CDR2 is YSYEKL. V lost 4 bases, J lost 5 bases, and 17 bases lay in between. The CDR3 protein is CASSLRAGAGETQYF. The CDR3 coding sequence is TGCGCCAGCAGCCTACGTGCGGGGGCTGGGGAGACCCAGTACTTC.

V and J are TRBV30 and TRBJ2-1; D may be TRBD2 (6 bases). The CDR3 spans 15 residues. Germline loops: CDR1 GTSNPN, CDR2 SVGIG (reference sequence). V lost 3 bases and J 6 bases, leaving 18 bases between the germline ends. Here the CDR3 reads CAWSALGTRTNEQFF. CDR3 sequence (DNA): TGTGCCTGGAGCGCACTCGGGACTCGAACCAATGAGCAGTTCTTC.

The chain's CDR3 is CASSWTSSGELFF. CDR3 in DNA: TGTGCCAGCAGTTGGACTAGTTCCGGGGAGCTGTTTTTT. The V call is TRBV11-2, the J call TRBJ2-2, with 7 bases matching TRBD2. Germline trimming cut 6 bases from V and 6 bases from J; bases unmatched to any gene: 4. Germline CDR1 SGHAT, CDR2 FQNNGV. The CDR3 is 13 residues long.

V and J are TRBV14 and TRBJ1-6; 7 positions match TRBD1. The CDR3 sequence is 14 residues long. Germline CDR1 SGHDN, CDR2 FVKESK. The V gene end was trimmed by 3 bases and the J gene end by 10 bases; junction bases not matched to a gene: 6. The CDR3 reads CASSQRTGVSPLHF. The CDR3, as DNA: TGTGCCAGCAGCCAGCGTACAGGGGTCTCACCCCTCCACTTT.

The rearrangement uses TRBV5-4 and TRBJ2-2, with 12 bases lining up with TRBD2. This CDR3 has 16 residues. Germline CDR1 SGHNT, CDR2 YYREEE (reference sequence). V shed 5 bases, J shed 0 bases, and the junction held 2 bases outside the gene matches. CDR3 nucleotide sequence: TGTGCCAGCAGTTGGACTAGCGGGGCGAACACCGGGGAGCTGTTTTTT. Translating it yields CASSWTSGANTGELFF.

V usage is TRBV15 and J usage is TRBJ2-5, with 11 bases lining up with TRBD2. This CDR3 contains 17 residues. V was pared by 2 bases and J by 1 base, with 6 bases of the junction left unmatched. Germline CDR1 LNHNV, CDR2 YYDKDF (reference sequence). CDR3 sequence reads: CATSRSGLAASQETQYF. DNA for the CDR3: TGTGCCACCAGCAGATCGGGACTAGCGGCCTCCCAAGAGACCCAGTACTTC. Using reference TRBV15 and TRBJ2-5 for the parts outside the CDR3, the full variable domain is DAMVIQNPRYQVTQFGKPVTLSCSQTLNHNVMYWYQQKSSQAPKLLFHYYDKDFNNEADTPDNFQSRRPNTSFCFLDIRSPGLGDTAMYLCATSRSGLAASQETQYFGPGTRLLVL.

This chain uses TRBV3-1 (or the pseudogene TRBV3-2) with TRBJ2-1; D is unresolved. Germline V gene lookup returns CDR1 LGHDT and CDR2 YNNKEL (reference sequence). V lost 3 bases to trimming and J lost 3 bases, with 24 bases between them. CDR3 length: 19 amino acids. The chain's CDR3 is CASSHSFATHKMVYNEQFF. The CDR3 nucleotides read TGTGCCAGCAGCCATTCCTTTGCAACACATAAAATGGTCTACAATGAGCAGTTCTTC.

This clone occurred once. This chain links TRBV30 with TRBJ1-2; D ambiguous. The V gene's germline CDR1 is GTSNPN and CDR2 SVGIG (reference sequence). Trimming shortened V by 2 bases and J by 3 bases, and 7 bases separated the two germline ends. This CDR3 spans 12 amino acids. CDR3 protein: CAWSLGHYGYTF. The CDR3 DNA is TGTGCCTGGAGTCTGGGCCACTATGGCTACACCTTC.

The V and J genes are TRBV9 and TRBJ1-3; D possibly corresponds to TRBD1 (6 bases). This CDR3 is built from 15 residues. Germline V gives CDR1 SGDLS, CDR2 YYNGEE. V gave up 5 bases and J gave up 0 bases, with 12 bases separating them. The CDR3 here is CASRATGNSGNTIYF. The CDR3 nucleotides are TGTGCCAGCAGAGCTACAGGGAACTCTGGAAACACCATATATTTT.

The rearrangement links TRBV7-9 to TRBJ2-3; 8 bases are a match to TRBD2. The germline V gene encodes CDR1 SEHNR and CDR2 FQNEAQ (reference sequence). The CDR3 is made up of 15 amino acids. The J segment lost 9 bases and the V segment lost 5 bases, leaving 13 bases of the junction unmatched. The CDR3 sequence is CASSPSAAGDGTQYF. CDR3 DNA: TGTGCCAGCAGCCCATCTGCAGCGGGGGATGGGACGCAGTATTTT.

The V gene is TRBV24-1, the J gene TRBJ1-2; 8 positions match TRBD1. Germline V gene lookup returns CDR1 KGHDR and CDR2 SFDVKD. The V gene end was trimmed by 5 bases and the J gene end by 4 bases; junction bases not matched to a gene: 5. The CDR3 is made up of 14 amino acids. CDR3 protein: CATSGTTGVYGYTF. The CDR3 DNA reads as TGTGCCACCAGTGGGACGACAGGGGTCTATGGCTACACCTTC.

The chain recombines TRBV7-8 with TRBJ2-2; 9 nucleotides match TRBD2. V lost 4 bases and J lost 10; bases outside the gene matches: 16. The CDR3 spans 17 residues. Germline V lookup: CDR1 SGHVS, CDR2 FQNEAQ. The CDR3 is CASSSRPASGVRVELFF. In DNA, the CDR3 is TGTGCCAGCAGCTCCCGTCCGGCTAGCGGGGTGAGGGTGGAGCTGTTTTTT.

This chain uses TRBV7-2 with TRBJ2-3; tentative D call: TRBD1 (5 bases). The CDR3 has 15 residues. Germline CDR1 reads SGHTA; CDR2 reads FQGNSA. The V gene lost 3 bases and the J gene lost 6 bases, with 16 bases spanning the gap. CDR3 in amino acids: CASSLSAYSGDTQYF. CDR3 nucleotide sequence: TGTGCCAGCAGCTTGAGTGCCTACTCAGGGGATACGCAGTATTTT.

V is TRBV7-9 and J is TRBJ2-2, with a weak D call TRBD2 (6 bases). V was trimmed by 5 bases and J by 11 bases, leaving 15 bases between them. The germline CDR1 and CDR2 sequences are SEHNR and FQNEAQ (reference sequence). This CDR3 spans 13 amino acids. CDR3 sequence (DNA): TGTGCCAGCAGCATTAGCGGTAGGGGAGAGCTGTTTTTT. Encoded protein: CASSISGRGELFF.

This rearrangement joins TRBV4-1 to TRBJ2-1, with D hard to call. Per germline, CDR1 MGHRA and CDR2 YSYEKL. The CDR3 is 15 residues long. Between the trimmed V and J ends, which lost 1 base and 1 base, there was a span of 8 bases. In nucleotides, the CDR3 is TGCGCCAGCAGCCAAGCCGAACTATCCTACAATGAGCAGTTCTTC. It codes for CASSQAELSYNEQFF.

This chain joins TRBV9 and TRBJ1-2; 9 bases fit TRBD1. V dropped 3 bases and J dropped 7; count of bases not matched to a gene: 7. Germline V gene lookup returns CDR1 SGDLS and CDR2 YYNGEE. This CDR3 comprises 14 residues. CDR3 residues: CASSGGTGPSGYTF. DNA of the CDR3: TGTGCCAGCAGCGGAGGGACAGGGCCGAGTGGCTACACCTTC.

The gene calls are TRBV18 and TRBJ1-2, with D perhaps matching TRBD1 (5 bases). Looked up from germline, CDR1 is KGHSH and CDR2 is LQKENI. The CDR3 is made up of 16 amino acids. V was clipped by 1 base and J by 2 bases, with 14 bases between them. CDR3 amino acids: CASSPLGRGTNYGYTF. In DNA form, the CDR3 reads TGTGCCAGCTCACCACTGGGGCGGGGAACCAACTATGGCTACACCTTC.

This clone appeared once. The rearrangement uses TRBV4-2 and TRBJ2-3, with D hard to call. Trimming stripped 1 base from V and 0 bases from J, with 5 bases between. The CDR3 covers 14 residues. CDR1 is LGHNA, CDR2 YNFKEQ, per germline. The CDR3 DNA sequence: TGTGCCAGCAGCCAAGCCGGGAGCACAGATACGCAGTATTTT. Translating it yields CASSQAGSTDTQYF.

The chain combines TRBV6-5 with TRBJ2-2, with 10 positions matching TRBD1. The CDR3 is 16 amino acids. The germline V gene encodes CDR1 MNHEY and CDR2 SVGAGI. V gave up 4 bases and J gave up 8 bases; unmatched junction bases: 10. The CDR3 region is CASSFATGGRRGELFF. DNA for the CDR3: TGTGCCAGCAGTTTCGCGACAGGGGGCAGGAGAGGGGAGCTGTTTTTT.